The 32 T cell receptor beta chains in this list originate from one sample, sequenced in a study of T cells in women clearing cervical HPV infection. The table came from immunoSEQ multiplex PCR; TCRdb's copy has only in-frame clones and leaves some out. The sample has approximately 30,000 clones. The source material was blood buffy coat. The receptors stem from a woman aged 18 to 69 with a cervical HPV16 infection that either progressed to CIN3+ or cleared (not recorded which).

About this clone itself: The sequenced fragment ends 3 residues before the CDR3 boundary, so the rest is inferred from the germline J gene. This rearrangement joins TRBV2 to TRBJ2-5, with a possible D match to TRBD1 (6 bases). CDR1 and CDR2 from the germline V gene are SNHLY and FYNNEI. V was shortened by 3 bases and J by 2 bases, with 10 bases between the two germline ends. The CDR3 totals 14 residues. The CDR3 sequence: CASSDRTVQETQYF. CDR3 DNA (partial): TGTGCCAGCAGTGACCGGACAGTTCAAGAGACC. Together with reference TRBV2 and TRBJ2-5, the CDR3 gives the full variable domain: EPEVTQTPSHQVTQMGQEVILRCVPISNHLYFYWYRQILGQKVEFLVSFYNNEISEKSEIFDDQFSVERPDGSNFTLKIRSTKLEDSAMYFCASSDRTVQETQYFGPGTRLLVL.

Comments on this clone: The read terminates 3 residues ahead of where the CDR3 ends, so the germline J gene completes it. The gene calls are TRBV30 and TRBJ2-7; 8 bases align to TRBD1. The germline V gene has CDR1 GTSNPN and CDR2 SVGIG (reference sequence). V lost 0 bases, J lost 5 bases, and 6 bases stayed unmatched. The CDR3 extends over 14 amino acids. CDR3 protein: CAWSVGQGAHEQYF. CDR3 bases read: TGTGCCTGGAGTGTCGGGCAGGGGGCCCACGAG.

As regards this clone: The read is 3 residues too short to cover the CDR3 end, so that end is filled in from the germline J gene. The chain uses TRBV5-1 and TRBJ1-6; possible D gene TRBD1, 5 bases. The CDR3 extends over 15 amino acids. Germline assignment: CDR1 SGHRS and CDR2 YFSETQ. Trimming took 0 bases from V and 7 from J, leaving 11 bases between them. The covered CDR3 bases are TGCGCCAGCAGCTTGGAAGACAGACGAAATTCACCC. Its protein product is CASSLEDRRNSP. The full-length CDR3 reads as CASSLEDRRNSPLHF.

Regarding this clone: The read stops 3 residues short of the end of the CDR3; the missing end is completed from the germline J gene. This chain uses TRBV10-1 with TRBJ2-3; 7 bases are a match to TRBD1. This CDR3 spans 15 amino acids. CDR1 is WNHNN, CDR2 SYGVQD, per germline (reference sequence). CDR3 DNA (partial): TGCGCCAGCAGTGAGGAAGGGGGCGCAGGTCAGCCG. This codes for CASSEEGGAGQP. The whole CDR3 sequence is CASSEEGGAGQPQYF.

About this clone: The read terminates 3 residues ahead of where the CDR3 ends, so the germline J gene completes it. The rearrangement links TRBV16 to TRBJ2-3; 10 bases agree with TRBD1. The junction had 15 bases not matched to a gene; V was cut back by 1 base and J by 2 bases. CDR1 KGHSY and CDR2 FQNENV come from the germline V gene. The CDR3 runs to 20 residues. The CDR3 is CASSQFPPGQGMSSTDTQYF. Incomplete CDR3 DNA: TGTGCCAGCAGCCAATTCCCTCCGGGACAGGGGATGTCCTCCACAGATACG.

Incomplete CDR3 DNA: TGTGCCAGCAGCTTAGCGGGGGGGCAGTTGGAGACG. It yields the protein CASSLAGGQLET. The complete CDR3 sequence is CASSLAGGQLETQYF. The rearrangement uses TRBV7-3 and TRBJ2-3; 9 bases fit TRBD2. The sequence runs out 3 residues before the end of the CDR3; the remainder is reconstructed from the germline J gene. Germline V gives CDR1 SGHTA, CDR2 FQGTGA. The CDR3 extends over 15 amino acids.

Concerning this clone itself: The CDR3 is cut off 3 residues early in the read; its end comes from the germline J gene. This chain links TRBV30 with TRBJ2-7, with 10 bases aligning to TRBD1. CDR1 is GTSNPN, CDR2 SVGIG, per germline (reference sequence). Trimming removed 5 bases from V and 3 bases from J; junction bases left unmatched: 10. This CDR3 is built from 15 residues. The CDR3 loop is CAWEIRDRGNYEQYF. The DNA read from the CDR3 is TGTGCCTGGGAGATAAGGGACAGGGGCAACTACGAG.

To note about this clone: The missing CDR3 end, 3 residues past where the read stops, is filled in from the germline J gene. J is TRBJ1-4 and V is TRBV7-6; D possibly corresponds to TRBD1 (6 bases). The germline gives CDR1 SGHVS, CDR2 FNYEAQ. The CDR3 consists of 15 residues. V lost 2 bases to trimming and J lost 5 bases, with 12 bases between them. The CDR3 DNA, read in part, is TGTGCCAGCAGCTTAAATAGGGGGGGGAATGAAAAA. It encodes CASSLNRGGNEK. The CDR3, in full, reads CASSLNRGGNEKLFF. Filled out from reference TRBV7-6 and TRBJ1-4, the complete variable domain reads GAGVSQSPRYKVTKRGQDVALRCDPISGHVSLYWYRQALGQGPEFLTYFNYEAQQDKSGLPNDRFSAERPEGSISTLTIQRTEQRDSAMYRCASSLNRGGNEKLFFGSGTQLSVL.

A word on this clone: The read gets to within 3 residues of the CDR3 end, and the germline J gene fills in the rest. V gene TRBV29-1 combines with J gene TRBJ1-4; the D is unclear. Deletions cut 1 base from V and 7 bases from J, with 10 bases between. The CDR3 extends over 13 amino acids. Germline V CDR1 and CDR2: SQVTM, ANQGSEA. The CDR3 sequence is CSVEVRAGEKLFF. The sequenced CDR3 bases are TGCAGCGTTGAAGTAAGGGCGGGTGAAAAA.

Points on this clone: The read terminates 3 residues ahead of where the CDR3 ends, so the germline J gene completes it. The chain is built from TRBV10-3 and TRBJ1-2, with TRBD1 identical over 8 bases. This CDR3 contains 15 residues. Unmatched junction bases numbered 6, after V lost 3 bases and J lost 3 bases. CDR1 and CDR2 (germline): ENHRY, SYGVKD. Partial CDR3 DNA: TGTGCCATCAGTGAAGGACAGGGAGGGGACTATGGC. Protein sequence: CAISEGQGGDYG. The whole CDR3 reads CAISEGQGGDYGYTF.

About this clone: The read finishes 3 residues shy of the CDR3 end, and the germline J gene is used to complete it. The chain uses TRBV14 and TRBJ2-7; the D gene is possibly TRBD1 (7 bases). The CDR3 spans 15 residues. The V end was cut by 1 base, the J end by 5 bases, with 15 bases between. CDR1 is SGHDN and CDR2 is FVKESK in the germline V gene. Partial CDR3 DNA: TGTGCCAGCAGCCAAGTAGGTCAGGGGGGTCACGAG. Its translation: CASSQVGQGGHE. The whole CDR3 reads CASSQVGQGGHEQYF.

As regards this clone: With the read ending 3 residues before the CDR3 end, the germline J gene is used to fill in that end. The chain couples TRBV7-9 to TRBJ1-2, with unresolved D. From germline, CDR1 is SEHNR and CDR2 FQNEAQ (reference sequence). The CDR3 is 12 residues long. CDR3 DNA (partial): TGTGCCAGCAGTCTTAGCTCCTACGAC. Residues: CASSLSSYD. The whole CDR3 region reads CASSLSSYDYTF.

On this clone: The read falls 3 residues short of the CDR3 end, and the missing part is taken from the germline J gene. J is TRBJ1-2 and V is TRBV7-7; a weak D match, TRBD1 (5 bases). The CDR3 sequence is 15 residues long. CDR1 and CDR2 (germline): SSHAT, FNYEAQ (reference sequence). The part of the CDR3 DNA that was read is TGTGCCAGCAGCTCAGCGGGGGGGAGCACAGATACC. Its translation is CASSSAGGSTDT. The whole CDR3 protein reads CASSSAGGSTDTYTF.

The CDR3 bases that were read are TGTGCCAGCAGCTTTCGCCGAGGGCAGGGTAGGGACACC. Translation gives CASSFRRGQGRDT. The CDR3 as a whole reads CASSFRRGQGRDTYTF. The V gene is TRBV7-8, the J gene TRBJ1-2; TRBD1 might be the D (6 bases). Read sequence stops 3 residues before the CDR3 end, and the germline J gene provides the missing end. The CDR3 length is 16 residues. Germline values: CDR1 SGHVS, CDR2 FQNEAQ.

For this clone: With the read ending 3 residues before the CDR3 end, the germline J gene is used to fill in that end. This chain connects TRBV18 to TRBJ1-2; TRBD1 matches at 8 bases. The CDR3 spans 15 residues. Germline CDR1 and CDR2: KGHSH and LQKENI. CDR3 bases read: TGTGCCAGCTCACCCGGGACAGGAAGCTCCTACGAC. Translating it yields CASSPGTGSSYD. The whole CDR3 region reads CASSPGTGSSYDYTF.

The CDR3 loop is CASSLLAGGLYNDYTF. The sequenced CDR3 bases are TGTGCCAGCAGTTTACTAGCGGGGGGGCTGTACAATGAC. This chain uses TRBV6-2 or TRBV6-3 with TRBJ1-2, with D perhaps matching TRBD1 (6 bases). The sequenced fragment ends 3 residues before the CDR3 boundary, so the rest is inferred from the germline J gene. This CDR3 has 16 residues. Germline lookup yields CDR1 MNHEY and CDR2 SVGEGT.

To note about this clone: The read halts 3 residues ahead of the CDR3 end, with the missing end drawn from the germline J gene. The chain combines TRBV7-2 with TRBJ2-3, with a tentative D call TRBD2 (5 bases). V was shortened by 5 bases and J by 3 bases, with 9 bases between the two germline ends. This CDR3 comprises 13 residues. Germline loops: CDR1 SGHTA, CDR2 FQGNSA. The sequenced CDR3 bases are TGTGCCAGCAGCAACCGGGGAACAGATACG. Encoded protein: CASSNRGTDT. The entire CDR3 sequence reads CASSNRGTDTQYF. The full variable domain, rest sourced from reference TRBV7-2 and TRBJ2-3, is GAGVSQSPSNKVTEKGKDVELRCDPISGHTALYWYRQSLGQGLEFLIYFQGNSAPDKSGLPSDRFSAERTGGSVSTLTIQRTQQEDSAVYLCASSNRGTDTQYFGPGTRLTVL.

To note about this clone: The read halts 3 residues ahead of the CDR3 end, with the missing end drawn from the germline J gene. This rearrangement joins TRBV18 to TRBJ1-2; D unresolved. CDR3 length: 13 residues. Germline CDR1 and CDR2: KGHSH and LQKENI. CDR3 DNA, as far as it was read: TGTGCCACCCAAGCTTCCACTGTCTACGAC. The encoded protein is CATQASTVYD. The whole CDR3 sequence reads CATQASTVYDYTF. Looking up the rest from reference TRBV18 and TRBJ1-2 gives the full variable domain: NAGVMQNPRHLVRRRGQEARLRCSPMKGHSHVYWYRQLPEEGLKFMVYLQKENIIDESGMPKERFSAEFPKEGPSILRIQQVVRGDSAAYFCATQASTVYDYTFGSGTRLTVV.

Details on this clone: The CDR3 end falls 3 residues outside the read, so it is completed with the germline J gene. The chain couples TRBV5-1 to TRBJ1-2; TRBD1 aligns across 8 bases. The ends lost 0 bases at V and 7 bases at J; junction bases unmatched: 14. The V gene's germline CDR1 is SGHRS and CDR2 YFSETQ. This CDR3 comprises 17 residues. Partial CDR3 DNA: TGCGCCAGCAGCTTGGCGCACAGGGGGATGGGTTCGGTTGGC. Translated: CASSLAHRGMGSVG. The CDR3 in its entirety is CASSLAHRGMGSVGYTF.

Of note for this clone: The read falls 3 residues short of the CDR3 end, and the missing part is taken from the germline J gene. This chain uses TRBV7-9 with TRBJ2-5; 10 bases are a match to TRBD2. The CDR3 loop spans 15 amino acids. J gave up 5 bases and V 3 bases, and 6 bases lay outside the gene matches. Germline V gene data show CDR1 as SEHNR and CDR2 as FQNEAQ (reference sequence). CDR3 bases read: TGTGCCAGCAGCTTTAGCGGGGGGCCTGGGGAGACC. Translating gives CASSFSGGPGET. The full CDR3 protein is CASSFSGGPGETQYF.

In regard to this clone: The sequence runs out 3 residues before the end of the CDR3; the remainder is reconstructed from the germline J gene. V usage is TRBV5-1 and J usage is TRBJ1-2; D is perhaps TRBD1 (6 bases). Germline V gene lookup returns CDR1 SGHRS and CDR2 YFSETQ. This CDR3 contains 12 residues. The chain's CDR3 is CASSSQGYGYTF. The covered CDR3 bases are TGCGCCAGCAGCTCACAGGGTTACGGC.

The part of the CDR3 DNA that was read is TGTGCCAGTAGTATCGGGGCTCGGGGGGGGGCCAGGCCAACTGAA. This sequence encodes CASSIGARGGARPTE. The whole CDR3 region reads CASSIGARGGARPTEAFF. The chain joins TRBV19 to TRBJ1-1, with a weak D call TRBD1 (6 bases). The read halts 3 residues ahead of the CDR3 end, with the missing end drawn from the germline J gene. Trimming took off 3 bases at V and 5 bases at J, with 25 bases between the two ends. The CDR3 contains 18 residues. Germline-derived CDR1 and CDR2 are LNHDA and SQIVND (reference sequence).

Worth noting for this clone: The read terminates 3 residues before the CDR3 end, so the remaining end is supplied by the germline J gene. This chain uses TRBV10-3 with TRBJ1-3, with D perhaps matching TRBD1 (6 bases). The V end lost 7 bases, the J end lost 0 bases, and 10 bases lay between the germline ends. The germline gives CDR1 ENHRY, CDR2 SYGVKD. CDR3 size: 14 residues. The CDR3 here is CAITSDSSGNTIYF. The sequenced part of the CDR3 DNA is TGTGCCATCACCTCGGACAGCTCTGGAAACACC.

A remark on this clone: The read stops 3 residues short of the end of the CDR3; the missing end is completed from the germline J gene. This sequence joins TRBV18 and TRBJ1-1, with TRBD1 as a possible D gene (5 bases). V was pared by 3 bases and J by 5 bases, with 10 bases between. Germline lookup yields CDR1 KGHSH and CDR2 LQKENI. This CDR3 spans 13 amino acids. The covered CDR3 bases are TGTGCCAGCTCACCTGGGAGGGGAACTGAA. It codes for CASSPGRGTE. The CDR3 reads in full as CASSPGRGTEAFF.

In regard to this clone: The sequenced fragment ends 3 residues before the CDR3 boundary, so the rest is inferred from the germline J gene. This chain uses TRBV27 with TRBJ2-3; 7 bases agree with TRBD1. Germline V CDR1 and CDR2: MNHEY, SMNVEV (reference sequence). J lost 5 bases, V lost 5 bases, and 4 bases had no gene match. This CDR3 has 13 residues. The CDR3 region is CASSPTGLDTQYF. The CDR3 DNA, read in part, is TGTGCCAGCAGTCCGACAGGGTTAGATACG.

As to this clone: From the germline J gene comes the end of the CDR3, since the read stops 3 residues before it. The chain couples TRBV7-6 to TRBJ1-1; a possible D gene is TRBD1 (6 bases). From germline, CDR1 is SGHVS and CDR2 FNYEAQ. CDR3 length: 12 amino acids. The sequenced CDR3 bases are TGTGCCAGCAGCCCTAGCGGGGGCGAG. Translating it yields CASSPSGGE. The full-length CDR3 reads as CASSPSGGEAFF.

Worth noting for this clone: The CDR3 end is not reached by the read, which stops 3 residues before it; the germline J gene fills it in. V and J are TRBV5-1 and TRBJ2-3, with 8 bases aligning to TRBD1. Germline V gene data show CDR1 as SGHRS and CDR2 as YFSETQ. The V segment lost 4 bases and the J segment 5 bases; nucleotides outside the gene matches: 9. This CDR3 is built from 15 residues. The CDR3 loop is CASSLTGTGLDTQYF. The CDR3 bases that were read are TGCGCCAGCAGCCTTACCGGGACAGGTTTAGATACG. Full variable domain (outside the CDR3, taken from reference TRBV5-1 and TRBJ2-3): KAGVTQTPRYLIKTRGQQVTLSCSPISGHRSVSWYQQTPGQGLQFLFEYFSETQRNKGNFPGRFSGRQFSNSRSEMNVSTLELGDSALYLCASSLTGTGLDTQYFGPGTRLTVL.

With respect to this clone: The sequence runs out 3 residues before the end of the CDR3; the remainder is reconstructed from the germline J gene. The chain carries TRBV6-2 or TRBV6-3 and TRBJ1-1; D remains unclear. The V gene's germline CDR1 is MNHEY and CDR2 SVGEGT. The length of the CDR3 is 15 residues. V gave up 6 bases and J gave up 1 base, with 15 bases separating them. The part of the CDR3 DNA that was read is TGTGCCAGCAGGACTGCCCTGGACTCGAACACTGAA. Protein sequence: CASRTALDSNTE. The whole CDR3 sequence is CASRTALDSNTEAFF.

Details on this clone: The sequence runs out 3 residues before the end of the CDR3; the remainder is reconstructed from the germline J gene. Additional DNA sequences in this sample encode the identical CDR3. This chain connects TRBV30 to TRBJ1-3; D is unresolved. This CDR3 contains 13 residues. Trimming removed 0 bases from V and 7 bases from J, with 10 bases in between. Germline V gene lookup returns CDR1 GTSNPN and CDR2 SVGIG (reference sequence). The CDR3 sequence: CAWSVSQWNTIYF. The DNA read from the CDR3 is TGTGCCTGGAGTGTGTCACAGTGGAACACC.

The CDR3 DNA, read in part, is TGTGCCAGCAGTGATTCACAGGGTAGGGTACGA. Protein sequence: CASSDSQGRVR. The whole CDR3 sequence is CASSDSQGRVRAFF. V is TRBV2 and J is TRBJ1-1; tentative D call: TRBD1 (6 bases). The observed sequence ends 3 residues before the CDR3 terminus, with the missing tail filled in from the germline J gene. From germline, CDR1 is SNHLY and CDR2 FYNNEI. The CDR3 is 14 amino acids.

A remark on this clone: The sequenced fragment ends 3 residues before the CDR3 boundary, so the rest is inferred from the germline J gene. The genes are TRBV5-6 and TRBJ1-5, with TRBD1 matching 9 bases. The CDR3 covers 15 residues. Trimming took 5 bases from V and 5 from J; bases not matched to a gene: 8. In germline, CDR1 is SGHDT, CDR2 YYEEEE. The part of the CDR3 DNA that was read is TGTGCCAGCAGTTATAGGACAGGGGCGGATCAGCCC. Its protein product is CASSYRTGADQP. The whole CDR3 protein is CASSYRTGADQPQHF.

With regard to this clone: The read ends 3 residues shy of where the CDR3 ends; the end is completed using the germline J gene. V usage is TRBV20-1 and J usage is TRBJ1-4; TRBD1 aligns across 8 bases. This CDR3 region has 13 residues. V shed 3 bases and J 7 bases; nucleotides not matched to a gene: 4. CDR1 and CDR2 (germline): DFQATT, SNEGSKA (reference sequence). The CDR3 protein is CSASSQGGEKLFF. The DNA read from the CDR3 is TGCAGTGCTAGTTCACAGGGGGGTGAAAAA.